This TCR beta chain derives from a study of Ad26.COV2.S vaccination and SARS-CoV-2 variants. Specified treatment: around 19 received Ad26.COV2.S at low or high dose, single or two shots; 5 received placebo; per-sample allocation not given. Following the first vaccine or placebo injection, samples were taken on day 63. With 5 bases removed from V and 4 bases from J, the gap between germline ends came to 18 bases. The CDR3 spans 16 residues. In germline, CDR1 is SGHTS, CDR2 YDEGEE. Using immunoSEQ multiplex PCR, the repertoire was profiled, and TCRdb retains in-frame clones only, with some absent. The table includes hundreds of thousands of clones, roughly 84% detected once.

The TCR sequence derives from a person between 18 and 65 years old who received the Ad26.COV2.S COVID-19 vaccine or a placebo. The sequencing used peripheral blood, collected in a trial of Ad26.COV2.S vaccine versus placebo. This chain connects TRBV5-8 to TRBJ1-4; weak D call: TRBD1 (5 bases). The DNA for the CDR3 is TGTGCCAGCAGGCATCCTGGACACTCGGTTAATGAAAAACTGTTTTTT. Its protein is CASRHPGHSVNEKLFF.